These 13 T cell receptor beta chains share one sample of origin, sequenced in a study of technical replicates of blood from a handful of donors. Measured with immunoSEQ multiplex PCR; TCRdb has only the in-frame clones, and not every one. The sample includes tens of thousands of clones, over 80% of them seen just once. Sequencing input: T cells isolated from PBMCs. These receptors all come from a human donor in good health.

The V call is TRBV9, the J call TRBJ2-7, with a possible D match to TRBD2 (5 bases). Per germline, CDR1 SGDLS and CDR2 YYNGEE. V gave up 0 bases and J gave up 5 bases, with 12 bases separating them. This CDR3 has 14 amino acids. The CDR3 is CASSVESAGHEQYF. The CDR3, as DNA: TGTGCCAGCAGCGTAGAAAGCGCGGGTCACGAGCAGTACTTC.

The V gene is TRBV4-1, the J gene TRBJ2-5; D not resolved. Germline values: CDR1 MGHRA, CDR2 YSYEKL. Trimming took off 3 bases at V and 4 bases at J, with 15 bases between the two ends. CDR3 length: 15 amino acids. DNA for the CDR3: TGCGCCAGCAGCCATCAATCCCAAACGGGAGAGACCCAGTACTTC. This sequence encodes CASSHQSQTGETQYF.

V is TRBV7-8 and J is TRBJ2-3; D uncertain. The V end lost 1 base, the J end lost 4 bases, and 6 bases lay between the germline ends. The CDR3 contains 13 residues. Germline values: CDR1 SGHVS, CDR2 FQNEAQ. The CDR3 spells CASSLGSADTQYF. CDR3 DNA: TGTGCCAGCAGCTTAGGTAGTGCAGATACGCAGTATTTT.

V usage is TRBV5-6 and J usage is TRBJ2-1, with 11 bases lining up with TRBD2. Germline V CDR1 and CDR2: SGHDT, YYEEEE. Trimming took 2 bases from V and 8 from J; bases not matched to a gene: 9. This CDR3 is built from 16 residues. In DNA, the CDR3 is TGTGCCAGCAGCTTATTTATGACTAGCGGGATTGATGAGCAGTTCTTC. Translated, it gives CASSLFMTSGIDEQFF.

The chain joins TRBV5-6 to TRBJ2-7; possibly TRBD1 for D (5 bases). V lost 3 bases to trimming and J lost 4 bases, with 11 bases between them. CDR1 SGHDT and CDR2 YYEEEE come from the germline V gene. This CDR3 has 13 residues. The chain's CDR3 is CASSYDSGYEQYF. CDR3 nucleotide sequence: TGTGCCAGCAGCTATGACAGTGGTTACGAGCAGTACTTC.

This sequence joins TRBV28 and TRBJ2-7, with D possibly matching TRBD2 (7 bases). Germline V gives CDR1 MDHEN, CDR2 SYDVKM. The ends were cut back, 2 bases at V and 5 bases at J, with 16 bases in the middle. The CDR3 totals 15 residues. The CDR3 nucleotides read TGTGCCAGCAGTTTAAGTCGGGGGGCAGGAAACGAGCAGTACTTC. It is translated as CASSLSRGAGNEQYF.

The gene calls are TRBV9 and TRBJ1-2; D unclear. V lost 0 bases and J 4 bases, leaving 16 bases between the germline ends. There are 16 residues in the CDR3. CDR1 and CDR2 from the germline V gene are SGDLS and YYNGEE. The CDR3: CASSVGDDMIFYGYTF. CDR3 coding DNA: TGTGCCAGCAGCGTAGGTGACGACATGATATTCTATGGCTACACCTTC. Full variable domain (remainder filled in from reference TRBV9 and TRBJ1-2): DSGVTQTPKHLITATGQRVTLRCSPRSGDLSVYWYQQSLDQGLQFLIQYYNGEERAKGNILERFSAQQFPDLHSELNLSSLELGDSALYFCASSVGDDMIFYGYTFGSGTRLTVV.

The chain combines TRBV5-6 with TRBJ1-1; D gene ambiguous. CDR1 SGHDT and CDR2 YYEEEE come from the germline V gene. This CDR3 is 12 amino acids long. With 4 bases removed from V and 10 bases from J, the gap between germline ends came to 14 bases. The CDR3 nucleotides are TGTGCCAGCAGCCGAAAGAAAAGAGGAGCTTTCTTT. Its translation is CASSRKKRGAFF.

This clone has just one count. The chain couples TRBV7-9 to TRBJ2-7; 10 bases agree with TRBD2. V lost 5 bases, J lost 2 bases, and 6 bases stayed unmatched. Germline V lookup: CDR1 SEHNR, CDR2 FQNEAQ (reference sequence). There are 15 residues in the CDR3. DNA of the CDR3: TGTGCCAGCAGCCCGACTAGCGGGCAGGCCTACGAGCAGTACTTC. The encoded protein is CASSPTSGQAYEQYF.

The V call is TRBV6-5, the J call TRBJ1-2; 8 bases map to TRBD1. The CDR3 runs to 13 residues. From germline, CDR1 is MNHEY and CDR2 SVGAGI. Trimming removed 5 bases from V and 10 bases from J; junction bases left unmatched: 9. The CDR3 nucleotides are TGTGCCAGCAGTACCTCGACAGGGGCTGACTACACCTTC. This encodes CASSTSTGADYTF.

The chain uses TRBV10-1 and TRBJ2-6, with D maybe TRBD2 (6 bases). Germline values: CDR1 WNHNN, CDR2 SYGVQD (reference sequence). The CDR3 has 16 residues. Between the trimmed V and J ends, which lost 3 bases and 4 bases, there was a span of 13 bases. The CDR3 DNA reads TGCGCCAGCAGTGATACTTACGCGGGGGGGGCCAACGTCCTGACTTTC. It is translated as CASSDTYAGGANVLTF.

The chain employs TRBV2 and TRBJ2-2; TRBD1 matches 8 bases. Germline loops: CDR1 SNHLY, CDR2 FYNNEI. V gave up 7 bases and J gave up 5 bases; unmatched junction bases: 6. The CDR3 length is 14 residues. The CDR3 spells CASTGGVNTGELFF. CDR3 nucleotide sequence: TGTGCCAGCACAGGGGGCGTAAATACCGGGGAGCTGTTTTTT.

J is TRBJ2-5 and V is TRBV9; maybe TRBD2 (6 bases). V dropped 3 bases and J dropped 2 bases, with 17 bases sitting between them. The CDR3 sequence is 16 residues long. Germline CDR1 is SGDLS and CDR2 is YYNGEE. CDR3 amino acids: CASSGRLPGVQETQYF. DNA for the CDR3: TGTGCCAGCAGCGGAAGACTACCGGGAGTACAAGAGACCCAGTACTTC.